This T cell receptor (beta chain) came from a study of cytomegalovirus exposure and HLA in healthy donors. Study outcomes and limitations: The study recorded 164 TCR beta chains that were cytomegalovirus-associated. The classifier, whose performance was assessed in both the original and validation cohorts, reportedly diagnosed cytomegalovirus status with high specificity and sensitivity. Clusters of TCRs from the first cohort tended to co-occur in the approximately 120 validation repertoires (as a later analysis found).

This CDR3 contains 16 residues. Germline assignment: CDR1 MNHEY and CDR2 SMNVEV (reference sequence). V was clipped by 4 bases and J by 1 base; unmatched bases: 7. Concerning this clone: Its antigen is not known.

An approximately 120-subject validation cohort, separate from the approximately 610-subject first cohort, supplied the donors. This table comes from immunoSEQ multiplex PCR, and its TCRdb copy is limited to in-frame clones, with some not included. The profile shows about 360,000 clones, roughly 89% of them singletons. The receptor was isolated from a woman aged 18-29 years in good health and CMV-seronegative. The chain uses TRBV27 and TRBJ2-3; 8 bases match TRBD2. The specimen was PBMCs. The CDR3 loop is CASSSLQTSGTDTQYF. Written as DNA, the CDR3 is TGTGCCAGCAGTTCTCTCCAGACTAGCGGCACAGATACGCAGTATTTT.